The 14 T cell receptor beta chains below all came from one sample that was sequenced in a study of early stage breast cancer tumors. Profiled with immunoSEQ multiplex PCR; TCRdb holds only in-frame clones, not every one. The table lists tens of thousands of clones, around 68% of them singletons, with roughly 6.1% in the top ten. The sample was blood. These TCRs come from a person aged 55-75 years with breast cancer.

The genes are TRBV5-8 and TRBJ1-5, with a possible D match to TRBD1 (6 bases). Germline V gives CDR1 SGHTS, CDR2 YDEGEE. The CDR3 sequence is 16 residues long. V was clipped by 2 bases and J by 1 base, with 13 bases between them. The CDR3, as DNA: TGTGCCAGCAGCTTATACAGGGTTTGGAGCAATCAGCCCCAGCATTTT. It encodes CASSLYRVWSNQPQHF.

Written as DNA, the CDR3 is TGTGCCAGCAGCTTAGCGCTGGGGGTCTCTGCCTACGAGCAGTACTTC. Translation: CASSLALGVSAYEQYF. The V and J genes are TRBV7-8 and TRBJ2-7; D possibly uses TRBD1 or TRBD2 (5 bases each). Germline CDR1 and CDR2: SGHVS and FQNEAQ. The CDR3 is made up of 16 amino acids. Trimming took off 0 bases at V and 2 bases at J, with 14 bases between the two ends.

The chain links TRBV7-2 to TRBJ2-5; TRBD1 is a possible D gene (5 bases). The J call may be incorrect, as the DNA end agrees better with TRBJ2-7. The V gene's germline CDR1 is SGHTA and CDR2 FQGNSA. The CDR3 covers 15 residues. The CDR3 here is CASSPAETASYEQYF. CDR3 in DNA: TGTGCCAGCAGCCCAGCAGAGACAGCCTCCTACGAGCAGTACTTC.

This clone appeared a few times. The chain links TRBV7-3 to TRBJ2-2; weak D call: TRBD1 (6 bases). The CDR3 sequence is 15 residues long. V lost 5 bases and J lost 0, with 10 bases in between. The germline CDR1 and CDR2 sequences are SGHTA and FQGTGA. The CDR3 DNA reads TGTGCCAGCAGCCCTCGACAGGCGAACACCGGGGAGCTGTTTTTT. It encodes CASSPRQANTGELFF.

This sequence joins TRBV7-2 and TRBJ1-2, with 7 bases identical to TRBD1. V was pared by 4 bases and J by 7 bases, with 9 bases of the junction left unmatched. The CDR3 has 14 amino acids. Looked up from germline, CDR1 is SGHTA and CDR2 is FQGNSA. The CDR3 region is CASSSPTGNRGYTF. In nucleotides, the CDR3 is TGTGCCAGCAGCTCCCCGACAGGGAATCGTGGCTACACCTTC.

This clone was found a few times. V is TRBV5-1 and J is TRBJ1-1; TRBD1 matches 7 bases. Germline V lookup: CDR1 SGHRS, CDR2 YFSETQ. With V trimmed by 1 base and J by 4 bases, 7 bases remained unmatched. There are 15 residues in the CDR3. CDR3 in amino acids: CASSLISGQSTEAFF. For the CDR3, the DNA is TGCGCCAGCAGCTTGATTTCGGGACAGTCCACTGAAGCTTTCTTT.

In its sample, this clone was seen a few times. This sequence joins TRBV13 and TRBJ2-1; D perhaps matches TRBD2 (5 bases). Trimming stripped 5 bases from V and 5 bases from J, with 10 bases between. Germline assignment: CDR1 PRHDT and CDR2 FYEKMQ (reference sequence). This CDR3 spans 13 amino acids. For the CDR3, the DNA is TGTGCCAGCAGCGTATACGGGGACAATGAGCAGTTCTTC. Amino acid sequence: CASSVYGDNEQFF.

V gene TRBV9 combines with J gene TRBJ2-2, with a tentative D call TRBD1 (6 bases). CDR3 length: 16 amino acids. V was pared by 4 bases and J by 0 bases, with 13 bases between. Per germline, CDR1 SGDLS and CDR2 YYNGEE. CDR3 nucleotides: TGTGCCAGCAGCAAAGGGGGATGGTCGAACACCGGGGAGCTGTTTTTT. Amino acid sequence: CASSKGGWSNTGELFF.

Comment on this clone: The limits of the CDR3 on the DNA are not certain, so only TCRdb's listed CDR3 is given. The chain employs TRBV27 and TRBJ1-5. The CDR3 has 14 residues if both end residues are counted. The V gene's germline CDR1 is MNHEY and CDR2 SMNVEV (reference sequence). CDR3 protein: CASSPRSSGQPQHF.

This clone has just one count. The chain is built from TRBV6-6 and TRBJ2-1; D unclear. Germline-derived CDR1 and CDR2 are MNHNY and SVGAGI (reference sequence). V lost 7 bases to trimming and J lost 0 bases, with 7 bases between them. This CDR3 comprises 13 residues. The DNA for the CDR3 is TGTGCCAGCAACCCGAGCTCCTACAATGAGCAGTTCTTC. It translates to CASNPSSYNEQFF.

The chain uses TRBV25-1 and TRBJ2-1; 11 bases are shared with TRBD1. The junction had 6 bases not matched to a gene; V was cut back by 3 bases and J by 8 bases. Germline loops: CDR1 MGHDK, CDR2 SYGVNS. CDR3 length equals 15 residues. This CDR3 reads CASSDLGTGGDEQFF. The CDR3 DNA follows: TGTGCCAGCAGTGACCTTGGGACAGGGGGTGATGAGCAGTTCTTC. Drawing the rest from reference TRBV25-1 and TRBJ2-1, the complete variable domain is EADIYQTPRYLVIGTGKKITLECSQTMGHDKMYWYQQDPGMELHLIHYSYGVNSTEKGDLSSESTVSRIRTEHFPLTLESARPSHTSQYLCASSDLGTGGDEQFFGPGTRLTVL.

The J gene is TRBJ1-2, the V gene TRBV5-4, with no clear D. The germline V and J ends were trimmed by 4 bases and 4 bases, with 14 bases remaining between them. CDR3 length: 14 residues. Germline V gives CDR1 SGHNT, CDR2 YYREEE (reference sequence). CDR3 sequence reads: CASSALQRSYGYTF. CDR3 nucleotide sequence: TGTGCCAGCAGCGCCCTACAGAGGTCCTATGGCTACACCTTC.

This clone was seen a single time. The chain is built from TRBV28 and TRBJ2-2; no firm D call. The V gene lost 3 bases and the J gene lost 2 bases, with 10 bases spanning the gap. The CDR3 extends over 15 amino acids. Germline loops: CDR1 MDHEN, CDR2 SYDVKM. DNA of the CDR3: TGTGCCAGCAGTTTCTCTCTCATTAACACCGGGGAGCTGTTTTTT. Residues: CASSFSLINTGELFF.

The chain combines TRBV27 with TRBJ1-3, with D unresolved. Deletions cut 0 bases from V and 0 bases from J, with 6 bases between. The CDR3 covers 15 residues. The germline V gene encodes CDR1 MNHEY and CDR2 SMNVEV (reference sequence). The CDR3 region is CASSLSASSGNTIYF. The CDR3 DNA reads TGTGCCAGCAGTTTATCAGCGAGCTCTGGAAACACCATATATTTT.